The 20 T cell receptor beta chains presented below share a single source sample, sequenced in a study of vaccination and CD4 T cells after COVID-19. With the Oncomine TCR Beta short-read assay, DNA from cultured CD4+ T cells was sequenced. TCRdb redid the calling of the PCR reads with MiXCR, one entry per CDR3 protein. Of about 14,000 distinct CDR3 sequences listed, 20% to 25% are singletons. Regarding treatment: approximately nine-day PBMC culture with coronavirus spike peptide pools or control peptides (ViraFEST assay). Their recognized antigens are unknown. The sample was CD4+ T cells from blood, cultured in vitro, taken after SARS-CoV-2 vaccination. The receptors come from a human donor who had recovered from COVID-19.

In this sample, this clonotype turned up once. V gene TRBV11-2 combines with J gene TRBJ2-1, with 14 bases fitting TRBD2. This CDR3 has 16 amino acids. V dropped 4 bases and J dropped 9; count of bases not matched to a gene: 8. Germline V gene lookup returns CDR1 SGHAT and CDR2 FQNNGV. The CDR3 sequence is CASSWPTSGRGSEQFF. CDR3 bases: TGTGCCAGCAGCTGGCCGACTAGCGGGAGGGGTAGTGAGCAGTTCTTC.

This clonotype came up a few times. V and J are TRBV21-1 and TRBJ2-5. TRBV21-1 is labeled a pseudogene. The CDR3 loop spans 14 amino acids. CDR3 DNA: TGTGCCAGCAGCCCTAGGATGGTCCAAGAGACCCAGTACTTC. Protein sequence: CASSPRMVQETQYF.

This clonotype has a single count. This chain uses TRBV24-1 with TRBJ2-1, with 10 bases that match TRBD2. Losses at the gene ends were 0 bases for V and 8 bases for J; bases not matched to a gene: 6. Germline CDR1 and CDR2: KGHDR and SFDVKD. This CDR3 contains 16 residues. CDR3 nucleotide sequence: TGTGCCACCAGTGATTTGGGTAGCGGGAGGATCGATGAGCAGTTCTTC. This translates into CATSDLGSGRIDEQFF.

The V call is TRBV28, the J call TRBJ1-1, with D maybe TRBD1 (5 bases). This CDR3 is built from 15 residues. Trimming took off 5 bases at V and 6 bases at J, with 19 bases between the two ends. The germline V gene encodes CDR1 MDHEN and CDR2 SYDVKM. The CDR3 is CASSHPGPRSAEAFF. The CDR3 DNA sequence: TGTGCCAGCAGTCATCCGGGACCGCGGTCGGCTGAAGCTTTCTTT. Combining the CDR3 with reference TRBV28 and TRBJ1-1 gives the whole variable domain DVKVTQSSRYLVKRTGEKVFLECVQDMDHENMFWYRQDPGLGLRLIYFSYDVKMKEKGDIPEGYSVSREKKERFSLILESASTNQTSMYLCASSHPGPRSAEAFFGQGTRLTVV.

V usage is TRBV4-3 and J usage is TRBJ2-3; D possibly corresponds to TRBD1 (6 bases). V was cut by 5 bases and J by 0 bases, with 12 bases left in between. CDR3 length: 15 residues. Germline lookup yields CDR1 LGHNA and CDR2 YSLEER. This CDR3 is CASSVTGRSTDTQYF. The CDR3 DNA follows: TGCGCCAGCAGCGTAACAGGGCGGAGCACAGATACGCAGTATTTT.

This clonotype was counted only a few times. The gene calls are TRBV6-2 or TRBV6-3 and TRBJ2-5, with 12 bases aligning to TRBD2. Germline V gene lookup returns CDR1 MNHEY and CDR2 SVGEGT. V gave up 5 bases and J gave up 5 bases; unmatched junction bases: 6. The CDR3 consists of 15 residues. CDR3 residues: CASSPPSGRGETQYF. The CDR3 DNA reads TGTGCCAGCAGTCCCCCTAGCGGGAGGGGTGAGACCCAGTACTTC.

The chain couples TRBV6-1 to TRBJ2-7, with 10 positions matching TRBD1. Per the germline V gene, CDR1 is MNHNS and CDR2 is SASEGT. Trimming at V came to 4 bases and at J to 4 bases, leaving 10 bases not matched to a gene. The CDR3 is 16 amino acids. CDR3: CASSAWTGGASYEQYF. The CDR3 DNA sequence: TGTGCCAGCAGTGCGTGGACAGGGGGTGCCTCTTACGAGCAGTACTTC.

V gene TRBV27 combines with J gene TRBJ2-2, with 9 nucleotides matching TRBD2. Germline V gene sequence: CDR1 MNHEY, CDR2 SMNVEV (reference sequence). The CDR3 is 19 residues long. J gave up 5 bases and V 2 bases, and 15 bases lay outside the gene matches. The CDR3 protein is CASSLGLGLARAETGELFF. The CDR3 DNA sequence: TGTGCCAGCAGTTTAGGCTTAGGACTAGCGAGGGCAGAGACCGGGGAGCTGTTTTTT.

This clonotype has more than one count but fewer than ten. The V and J genes are TRBV7-2 and TRBJ2-3; TRBD2 matches at 8 bases. This CDR3 has 15 residues. Germline V gives CDR1 SGHTA, CDR2 FQGNSA. V dropped 1 base and J dropped 6; count of bases not matched to a gene: 6. CDR3 loop: CASSLVIGGRDTQYF. CDR3 nucleotide sequence: TGTGCCAGCAGCTTAGTCATCGGCGGGAGGGATACGCAGTATTTT.

CDR3: CASSFRGPGINEKLFF. The CDR3 DNA reads as TGTGCCAGCAGCTTCCGGGGCCCGGGGATAAATGAAAAACTGTTTTTT. The chain recombines TRBV7-2 with TRBJ1-4; D might be TRBD1 (5 bases). Germline values: CDR1 SGHTA, CDR2 FQGNSA. The length of the CDR3 is 16 residues. V was trimmed by 3 bases and J by 5 bases, leaving 16 bases between them.

The V call is TRBV10-3, the J call TRBJ1-2; D is unresolved. The CDR3 extends over 14 amino acids. V gave up 4 bases and J gave up 7 bases, with 16 bases separating them. Germline V gives CDR1 ENHRY, CDR2 SYGVKD. CDR3 in amino acids: CAISAYNPSGGYTF. CDR3 bases: TGTGCCATCAGTGCTTATAATCCATCGGGTGGCTACACCTTC.

This clonotype was seen only once. DNA of the CDR3: TGTGCCAGCAGTGAAAGGGACAGCTCCTACGAGCAGTACTTC. Its translation: CASSERDSSYEQYF. The chain joins TRBV2 to TRBJ2-7; 7 bases are a match to TRBD1. The V and J ends lost 2 bases and 0 bases, in that order; junction bases with no gene match: 1. The CDR3 spans 14 residues. Germline V lookup: CDR1 SNHLY, CDR2 FYNNEI. Using reference TRBV2 and TRBJ2-7 for the parts outside the CDR3, the full variable domain is EPEVTQTPSHQVTQMGQEVILRCVPISNHLYFYWYRQILGQKVEFLVSFYNNEISEKSEIFDDQFSVERPDGSNFTLKIRSTKLEDSAMYFCASSERDSSYEQYFGPGTRLTVT.

The V call is TRBV28, the J call TRBJ1-4; 9 bases fit TRBD1. The CDR3 covers 14 residues. Trimming at V came to 6 bases and at J to 11 bases, leaving 10 bases not matched to a gene. CDR1 is MDHEN, CDR2 SYDVKM, per germline. CDR3 nucleotide sequence: TGTGCCAGCAGGCTTACAGGGGGCAGGGAGAAACTGTTTTTT. Amino acids: CASRLTGGREKLFF.

This clonotype was seen just once. This CDR3 reads CASSPDHEQFF. In nucleotides, the CDR3 is TGTGCCAGCAGCCCAGACCATGAGCAGTTCTTC. The V call is TRBV7-9, the J call TRBJ2-1; no clear D gene. Germline assignment: CDR1 SEHNR and CDR2 FQNEAQ (reference sequence). This CDR3 contains 11 residues. Trimming took 5 bases from V and 8 from J, leaving 7 bases between them.

The V gene is TRBV28, the J gene TRBJ1-5; D is ambiguous. Germline CDR1 MDHEN, CDR2 SYDVKM. This CDR3 region has 14 residues. V lost 5 bases and J lost 9, with 17 bases in between. CDR3 sequence: CASSPTPRPSPQHF. In nucleotides, the CDR3 is TGTGCCAGCAGTCCCACACCTAGACCTTCGCCCCAGCATTTT. The whole variable domain, remainder taken from reference TRBV28 and TRBJ1-5, is DVKVTQSSRYLVKRTGEKVFLECVQDMDHENMFWYRQDPGLGLRLIYFSYDVKMKEKGDIPEGYSVSREKKERFSLILESASTNQTSMYLCASSPTPRPSPQHFGDGTRLSIL.

The CDR3 protein is CSAPLADFSYEQYF. The DNA for the CDR3 is TGCAGTGCTCCCCTAGCGGACTTCTCCTACGAGCAGTACTTC. This sequence joins TRBV20-1 and TRBJ2-7, with 7 positions matching TRBD2. Germline assignment: CDR1 DFQATT and CDR2 SNEGSKA (reference sequence). Trimming removed 5 bases from V and 0 bases from J; junction bases left unmatched: 7. The CDR3 consists of 14 residues.

The chain couples TRBV7-9 to TRBJ2-7, with 9 bases fitting TRBD2. J gave up 6 bases and V 2 bases, and 5 bases lay outside the gene matches. Germline-derived CDR1 and CDR2 are SEHNR and FQNEAQ (reference sequence). The CDR3 extends over 14 amino acids. For the CDR3, the DNA is TGTGCCAGCAGCTTACCGGGACTAGCTCGCGAGCAGTACTTC. It specifies CASSLPGLAREQYF.

By share, this clonotype counts as medium-sized. The V and J genes are TRBV24-1 and TRBJ2-1; no reliable D call. Germline CDR1 is KGHDR and CDR2 is SFDVKD. The ends were cut back, 3 bases at V and 15 bases at J, with 17 bases in the middle. The CDR3 has 13 amino acids. DNA of the CDR3: TGTGCCACCAGTGATCGTTCCTTACCGGAGAGGTTCTTC. Residues: CATSDRSLPERFF.

The V call is TRBV29-1, the J call TRBJ2-1, with TRBD1 as a possible D gene (5 bases). The V gene's germline CDR1 is SQVTM and CDR2 ANQGSEA. The CDR3 sequence is 12 residues long. V lost 7 bases to trimming and J lost 3 bases, with 10 bases between them. The CDR3 here is CSAYRSYNEQFF. DNA of the CDR3: TGCAGCGCCTACAGGAGCTACAATGAGCAGTTCTTC.

This clonotype has just a few counts. This sequence joins TRBV19 and TRBJ1-1; D unclear. The germline CDR1 and CDR2 sequences are LNHDA and SQIVND (reference sequence). V lost 3 bases and J 4 bases, leaving 18 bases between the germline ends. The CDR3 is made up of 16 amino acids. The CDR3 region has the DNA TGTGCCAGTAGTATTGGTGGTCGGCAAATCATCACTGAAGCTTTCTTT. The encoded protein is CASSIGGRQIITEAFF.